This TCR beta chain was sequenced for a study of blood T cell repertoires in COVID-19. Overall study: Samples of COVID-19 (acute and convalescent) were obtained from the United States, Italy and Spain. Sources were T cells, B-cell-depleted T cells, or PBMCs; the material itself was cDNA or gDNA.

The V end was cut by 1 base, the J end by 0 bases, with 7 bases between. The CDR3 is 15 residues long. The germline CDR1 and CDR2 sequences are ENHRY and SYGVKD. Original processing methods: Cell counts per sample came from amplifying reference gene primers. Data came from immunoSEQ multiplex PCR; TCRdb stores just in-frame clones and leaves some out. That table supplies the V and J calls and clone size; D and trimming were determined from the DNA. Altogether around 130,000 clones are present, around 89% being singletons, with the ten largest covering roughly 18%. The sequenced material came from peripheral blood. This receptor was obtained from a man over 45 with active or convalescent COVID-19. The V and J genes are TRBV10-3 and TRBJ2-1; the D is unclear. The CDR3 loop reads CAISELRNSYNEQFF. The CDR3 DNA reads as TGTGCCATCAGTGAGTTGCGTAACTCCTACAATGAGCAGTTCTTC.